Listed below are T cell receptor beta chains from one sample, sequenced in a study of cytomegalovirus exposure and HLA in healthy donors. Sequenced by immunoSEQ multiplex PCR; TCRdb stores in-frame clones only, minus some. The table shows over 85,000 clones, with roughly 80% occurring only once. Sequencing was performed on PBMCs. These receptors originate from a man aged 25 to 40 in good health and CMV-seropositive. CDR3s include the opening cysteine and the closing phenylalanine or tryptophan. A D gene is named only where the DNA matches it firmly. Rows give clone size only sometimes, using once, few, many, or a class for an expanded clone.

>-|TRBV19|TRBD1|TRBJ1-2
CASSRDRGFGYTF
TGTGCCAGTAGTAGGGACAGGGGATTTGGCTACACCTTC
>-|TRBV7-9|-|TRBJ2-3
CASSSAPIGRKADTQYF
TGTGCCAGCAGCTCCGCTCCCATCGGGAGAAAGGCAGATACGCAGTATTTT
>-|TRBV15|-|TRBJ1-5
CATSSGHNQPQHF
TGTGCCACCTCTTCCGGACATAATCAGCCCCAGCATTTT
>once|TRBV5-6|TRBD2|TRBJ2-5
CASSLLSSGGLKETQYF
TGTGCCAGCAGCTTGCTCAGTAGCGGGGGTTTAAAAGAGACCCAGTACTTC
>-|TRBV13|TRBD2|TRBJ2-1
CASSHGLAGLDEQFF
TGTGCCAGCAGCCACGGACTAGCGGGCCTGGATGAGCAGTTCTTC
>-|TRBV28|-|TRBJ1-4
CATQGPGGELFF
TGTGCCACTCAAGGCCCGGGAGGAGAACTGTTTTTT
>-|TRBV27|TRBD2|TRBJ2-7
CASSLSGGGSYEQYF
TGTGCCAGCAGTTTAAGTGGCGGGGGGAGTTACGAGCAGTACTTC
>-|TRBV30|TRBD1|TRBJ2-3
CAWGTGTGHLTDTQYF
TGTGCCTGGGGAACCGGGACAGGACATCTCACAGATACGCAGTATTTT
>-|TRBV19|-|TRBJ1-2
CASSPGLLHGYTF
TGTGCCAGTAGTCCGGGACTGTTACATGGCTACACCTTC
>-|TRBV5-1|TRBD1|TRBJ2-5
CASSLGAGQGILETQYF
TGCGCCAGCAGCTTGGGCGCGGGACAGGGGATCCTGGAGACCCAGTACTTC
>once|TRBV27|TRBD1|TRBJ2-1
CASSWDSNEQFF
TGTGCCAGCAGTTGGGACAGCAATGAGCAGTTCTTC
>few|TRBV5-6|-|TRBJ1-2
CASSLAGSYGYTF
TGTGCCAGCAGCTTGGCAGGGTCGTATGGCTACACCTTC
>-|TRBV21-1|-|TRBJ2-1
CASSKKKIRDEQFF
TGTGCCAGCAGCAAAAAGAAAATCCGGGATGAGCAGTTCTTC
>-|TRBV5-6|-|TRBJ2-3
CASSQISTDTQYF
TGTGCCAGCAGTCAGATCAGCACAGATACGCAGTATTTT
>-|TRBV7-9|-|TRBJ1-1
CASSYRDGEAFF
TGTGCCAGCAGCTACAGGGACGGTGAAGCTTTCTTT
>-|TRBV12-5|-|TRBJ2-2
CASGAGTTNTGELFF
TGTGCTAGTGGAGCCGGGACAACGAACACCGGGGAGCTGTTTTTT
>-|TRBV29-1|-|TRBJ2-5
CSVERGGETQYF
TGCAGCGTTGAGAGGGGGGGAGAGACCCAGTACTTC
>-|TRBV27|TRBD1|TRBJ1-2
CATRGSTGKMNGYTF
TGTGCCACCAGGGGGAGTACCGGGAAGATGAACGGCTACACCTTC
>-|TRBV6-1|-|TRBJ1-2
CASRYYGYTF
TGTGCCAGCAGATATTATGGCTACACCTTC
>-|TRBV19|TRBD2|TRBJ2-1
CASKRGGVNEQFF
TGTGCCAGTAAACGGGGGGGAGTCAATGAGCAGTTCTTC
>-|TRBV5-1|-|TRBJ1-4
CASSPQGLQGATNEKLFF
TGCGCCAGCAGCCCCCAAGGCTTACAGGGTGCAACTAATGAAAAACTGTTTTTT
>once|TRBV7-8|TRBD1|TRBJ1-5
CASSLDPKTGGSNQPQHF
TGTGCCAGCAGCTTAGACCCCAAGACAGGGGGCAGCAATCAGCCCCAGCATTTT
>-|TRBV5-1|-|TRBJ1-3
CASSLDASGTIYF
TGCGCCAGCAGCCTGGACGCGTCGGGCACCATATATTTT
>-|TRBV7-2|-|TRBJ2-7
CASSLGGVSYEQYF
TGTGCCAGCAGCTTAGGGGGGGTTTCCTACGAGCAGTACTTC
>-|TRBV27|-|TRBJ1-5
CASSLTSNQPQHF
TGTGCCAGCAGTTTAACAAGCAATCAGCCCCAGCATTTT
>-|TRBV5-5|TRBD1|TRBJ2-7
CASSLTGDHEQYF
TGTGCCAGCAGCTTGACAGGGGACCACGAGCAGTACTTC
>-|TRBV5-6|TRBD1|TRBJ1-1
CASSPGTGSTEAFF
TGTGCCAGCAGCCCGGGGACAGGGAGCACTGAAGCTTTCTTT
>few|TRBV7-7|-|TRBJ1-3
CASSLEVGVGNTIYF
TGTGCCAGCAGCTTAGAGGTGGGAGTTGGAAACACCATATATTTT
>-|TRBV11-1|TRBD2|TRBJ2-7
CASSRLAPYEQYF
TGTGCCAGCAGCCGACTAGCACCCTACGAGCAGTACTTC
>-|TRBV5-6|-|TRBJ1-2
CASSLGPALRDGYTF
TGTGCCAGCAGCTTGGGCCCTGCTCTCCGGGATGGCTACACCTTC
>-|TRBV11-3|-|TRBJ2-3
CASKEQTTDTQYF
TGTGCCAGCAAGGAGCAGACCACAGATACGCAGTATTTT
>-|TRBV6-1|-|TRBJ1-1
CASSVGRPEAFF
TGTGCCAGCAGTGTGGGGCGCCCTGAAGCTTTCTTT
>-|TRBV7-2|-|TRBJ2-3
CASSLYLGSPDTQYF
TGTGCCAGCAGCTTATACCTAGGAAGTCCAGATACGCAGTATTTT
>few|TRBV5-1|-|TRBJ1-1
CASSDKTDTEAFF
TGCGCCAGCAGCGACAAAACGGACACTGAAGCTTTCTTT
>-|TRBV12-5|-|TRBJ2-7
CASGLELDEQYF
TGTGCTAGTGGTTTAGAACTCGACGAGCAGTACTTC
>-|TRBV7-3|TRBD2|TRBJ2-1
CASSASGGNNEQFF
TGTGCCAGCAGCGCCAGCGGGGGGAACAATGAGCAGTTCTTC
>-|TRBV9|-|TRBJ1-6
CASSVAEGKASPLHF
TGTGCCAGCAGCGTAGCAGAGGGAAAGGCTTCACCCCTCCACTTT
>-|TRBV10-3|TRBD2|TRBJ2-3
CAISELAGGPNTQYF
TGTGCCATCAGTGAACTAGCGGGGGGGCCCAATACGCAGTATTTT
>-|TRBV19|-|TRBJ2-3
CASSTHRGSTDTQYF
TGTGCCAGTAGTACTCATCGGGGAAGCACAGATACGCAGTATTTT
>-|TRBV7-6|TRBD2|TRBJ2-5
CASSLGLALTETQYF
TGTGCCAGCAGCTTAGGACTAGCGCTGACAGAGACCCAGTACTTC
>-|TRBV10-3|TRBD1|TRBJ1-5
CATTTGDQPQHF
TGTGCCACGACAACAGGGGACCAGCCCCAGCATTTT
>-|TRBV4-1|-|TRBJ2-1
CASSQGLDNEQFF
TGCGCCAGCAGCCAAGGGCTTGACAATGAGCAGTTCTTC
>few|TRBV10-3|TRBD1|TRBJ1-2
CAISEGGQRNYGYTF
TGTGCCATCAGTGAGGGGGGACAGCGTAACTATGGCTACACCTTC
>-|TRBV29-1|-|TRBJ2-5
CSVDQGMGVGKKETQYF
TGCAGCGTTGATCAGGGGATGGGAGTCGGGAAAAAAGAGACCCAGTACTTC
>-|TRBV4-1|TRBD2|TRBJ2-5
CASSQDFLADSKETQYF
TGCGCCAGCAGCCAAGATTTTCTAGCGGATAGTAAAGAGACCCAGTACTTC
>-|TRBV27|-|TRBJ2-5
CASSLLMGRLETQYF
TGTGCCAGCAGTTTATTGATGGGGCGATTAGAGACCCAGTACTTC